The 29 T cell receptor beta chains below come from one sample, sequenced in a study of blood T cell repertoires in COVID-19. Only in-frame clones appear in the TCRdb table, and some are missing; sequencing was by immunoSEQ multiplex PCR. The repertoire holds roughly 98,000 clones, with 85% to 95% as singletons. The specimen sequenced was peripheral blood. These receptors all come from a woman aged 60 to 75 with active COVID-19.

V gene TRBV7-2 combines with J gene TRBJ1-4, with 7 bases lining up with TRBD1. Trimming removed 5 bases from V and 8 bases from J; junction bases left unmatched: 5. The CDR3 runs to 13 residues. Germline V CDR1 and CDR2: SGHTA, FQGNSA. CDR3: CASSAGTAEKLFF. CDR3 DNA sequence: TGTGCCAGCAGCGCCGGGACAGCCGAAAAACTGTTTTTT.

This chain connects TRBV7-9 to TRBJ1-5, with 8 bases that match TRBD1. V dropped 5 bases and J dropped 5; count of bases not matched to a gene: 11. This CDR3 is 16 amino acids long. Germline CDR1 SEHNR, CDR2 FQNEAQ (reference sequence). This CDR3 is CASSQGQGRGDQPQHF. The CDR3 DNA is TGTGCCAGCAGCCAAGGACAGGGAAGGGGGGATCAGCCCCAGCATTTT.

The chain couples TRBV5-1 to TRBJ2-5; D is unresolved. CDR3 size: 14 residues. Trimming took off 0 bases at V and 0 bases at J, with 6 bases between the two ends. Germline-derived CDR1 and CDR2 are SGHRS and YFSETQ. This chain's CDR3 is CASSLGANQETQYF. The CDR3 DNA is TGCGCCAGCAGCTTGGGGGCAAACCAAGAGACCCAGTACTTC.

This chain uses TRBV9 with TRBJ1-1; no definite D call. This CDR3 is 15 amino acids long. Germline lookup yields CDR1 SGDLS and CDR2 YYNGEE. V was shortened by 4 bases and J by 0 bases, with 13 bases between the two germline ends. CDR3 protein: CASSPHYGMNTEAFF. The CDR3 nucleotides read TGTGCCAGCAGCCCCCACTACGGAATGAACACTGAAGCTTTCTTT.

The rearrangement joins TRBV7-9 to TRBJ2-7; 9 bases agree with TRBD1. This CDR3 contains 15 residues. J was trimmed by 3 bases and V by 5 bases; bases with no gene match: 8. Germline V CDR1 and CDR2: SEHNR, FQNEAQ (reference sequence). The CDR3 is CASSPTGQGIYEQYF. The CDR3 DNA sequence: TGTGCCAGCAGCCCTACGGGACAGGGCATCTACGAGCAGTACTTC.

V and J are TRBV18 and TRBJ2-7, with 8 bases identical to TRBD1. Losses at the gene ends were 5 bases for V and 6 bases for J; bases not matched to a gene: 3. Per germline, CDR1 KGHSH and CDR2 LQKENI. The CDR3 spans 12 residues. In DNA form, the CDR3 reads TGTGCCAGCTCAGACAGGGGAGGCGAGCAGTACTTC. Translation gives CASSDRGGEQYF.

The chain links TRBV7-3 to TRBJ2-2; TRBD1 matches 9 bases. J was trimmed by 6 bases and V by 2 bases; bases with no gene match: 4. Germline V CDR1 and CDR2: SGHTA, FQGTGA. There are 15 residues in the CDR3. The CDR3, as DNA: TGTGCCAGCAGCTTAGGGACAGGGAATCCCGGGGAGCTGTTTTTT. It is translated as CASSLGTGNPGELFF. Full variable domain (outside the CDR3, taken from reference TRBV7-3 and TRBJ2-2): GAGVSQTPSNKVTEKGKYVELRCDPISGHTALYWYRQSLGQGPEFLIYFQGTGAADDSGLPNDRFFAVRPEGSVSTLKIQRTERGDSAVYLCASSLGTGNPGELFFGEGSRLTVL.

The chain recombines TRBV7-9 with TRBJ1-6; 9 bases are a match to TRBD1. This CDR3 region has 17 residues. With 1 base clipped from V and 6 bases from J, the junction kept 7 bases outside the gene matches. Germline CDR1 reads SEHNR; CDR2 reads FQNEAQ (reference sequence). CDR3 nucleotide sequence: TGTGCCAGCAGCTTAGGATTGACAGGGGGAAGTAATTCACCCCTCCACTTT. It is translated as CASSLGLTGGSNSPLHF.

V gene TRBV11-3 combines with J gene TRBJ1-1; TRBD1 aligns across 9 bases. Per germline, CDR1 SGHNT and CDR2 YENEEA. The CDR3 consists of 15 residues. Unmatched junction bases numbered 3, after V lost 0 bases and J lost 4 bases. The CDR3 reads CASSLDSTGGTEAFF. The CDR3, as DNA: TGTGCCAGCAGCTTAGACTCGACAGGGGGCACTGAAGCTTTCTTT.

The chain recombines TRBV9 with TRBJ1-1; a possible D gene is TRBD1 (5 bases). The CDR3 extends over 17 amino acids. The germline CDR1 and CDR2 sequences are SGDLS and YYNGEE. V lost 3 bases, J lost 0 bases, and 18 bases lay in between. CDR3 sequence: CASSAPPAYRLNTEAFF. CDR3 bases: TGTGCCAGCAGCGCCCCCCCGGCCTACAGGTTGAACACTGAAGCTTTCTTT.

The genes are TRBV14 and TRBJ2-1; 7 bases agree with TRBD2. Germline V gene data show CDR1 as SGHDN and CDR2 as FVKESK. After removal of 6 bases from V and 2 bases from J, the junction contained 7 bases not matched to a gene. The CDR3 runs to 15 residues. CDR3: CASSVLAGAYNEQFF. CDR3 bases: TGTGCCAGCAGTGTTCTCGCGGGAGCCTACAATGAGCAGTTCTTC.

The gene calls are TRBV10-3 and TRBJ2-7; 11 bases are shared with TRBD2. The CDR3 runs 16 residues. V was pared by 5 bases and J by 3 bases, with 9 bases of the junction left unmatched. Germline CDR1 reads ENHRY; CDR2 reads SYGVKD. The CDR3 DNA reads as TGTGCCATCAGTAAACTTAGCGGGGGGGACAACTACGAGCAGTACTTC. Protein product: CAISKLSGGDNYEQYF.

This clone came up a few times. V and J are TRBV21-1 and TRBJ2-1; TRBD2 is the table's D call, not checked against the DNA. TRBV21-1 is labeled a pseudogene. CDR3 length: 20 amino acids. CDR3 coding DNA: TGTGCCAGCAGCAAATGTGGCCTGACTAGCGGGAGGGGATTCTACAATGAGCAGTTCTTC. Translated, it gives CASSKCGLTSGRGFYNEQFF.

Comments on this clone: A read error may produce the germline difference seen at one junction end. The CDR3 is CASRLDRAPYEQYF. The CDR3 DNA follows: TGTGCCAGCAGGTTGGACAGGGCGCCCTACGAGCAGTACTTC. This chain links TRBV5-5 with TRBJ2-7, with TRBD1 identical over 8 bases. The CDR3 totals 14 residues. Germline CDR1 SGHKS, CDR2 YYEKEE (reference sequence).

The V gene is TRBV11-1, the J gene TRBJ1-2; TRBD1 aligns across 7 bases. CDR3 length equals 13 residues. The V and J ends lost 1 base and 4 bases, in that order; junction bases with no gene match: 0. Germline loops: CDR1 SGHAT, CDR2 FQDESV (reference sequence). The CDR3 sequence is CASSLGDSYGYTF. In nucleotides, the CDR3 is TGTGCCAGCAGCTTAGGGGACAGCTATGGCTACACCTTC.

The genes are TRBV18 and TRBJ2-3; D is unclear. Per germline, CDR1 KGHSH and CDR2 LQKENI. Trimming removed 6 bases from V and 7 bases from J, with 17 bases in between. This CDR3 has 14 residues. The CDR3: CASSRPGGFYTQYF. The CDR3 DNA reads as TGTGCCAGCTCCCGCCCTGGCGGTTTTTATACGCAGTATTTT.

A word on this clone: The junction does not match germline at one end; this may be a read error. The chain has TRBV11-2 and TRBJ1-5; 8 bases agree with TRBD1. Germline V gives CDR1 SGHAT, CDR2 FQNNGV. This CDR3 is built from 15 residues. CDR3 DNA: TGTGCCAGCAGCTCAGTCAGGGGGCGCGATCAGGCCCAGCATTTT. Residues: CASSSVRGRDQAQHF.

J is TRBJ2-1 and V is TRBV5-1, with 7 bases aligning to TRBD2. The germline gives CDR1 SGHRS, CDR2 YFSETQ. Germline trimming cut 1 base from V and 5 bases from J; bases unmatched to any gene: 15. The CDR3 has 18 amino acids. CDR3 nucleotides: TGCGCCAGCAGCTTGATTCCTAGCGGCCCGGCTAATGACAATGAGCAGTTCTTC. It encodes CASSLIPSGPANDNEQFF.

This chain's CDR3 is CAISDRDGQPQHF. CDR3 DNA sequence: TGTGCCATCTCGGACAGGGATGGACAGCCCCAGCATTTT. The chain is built from TRBV24-1 and TRBJ1-5; 8 nucleotides match TRBD1. J lost 7 bases, V lost 11 bases, and 9 bases had no gene match. This CDR3 has 13 residues. Germline lookup yields CDR1 KGHDR and CDR2 SFDVKD.

The chain joins TRBV28 to TRBJ2-6; 12 bases fit TRBD1. V trimming: 5 bases; J trimming: 1 base; junction bases outside the gene matches: 12. The CDR3 length is 20 residues. The germline V gene has CDR1 MDHEN and CDR2 SYDVKM. The CDR3 DNA is TGTGCCAGCAGTCCTAATTGGGGGACAGGGGGCCTATCTGGGGCCAACGTCCTGACTTTC. Encoded protein: CASSPNWGTGGLSGANVLTF.

The chain has TRBV6-5 and TRBJ1-3; a possible D gene is TRBD1 (6 bases). The CDR3 totals 13 residues. Between the trimmed V and J ends, which lost 5 bases and 4 bases, there was a span of 9 bases. From germline, CDR1 is MNHEY and CDR2 SVGAGI. The CDR3 loop is CASSPGVGNTIYF. The CDR3 DNA follows: TGTGCCAGCAGTCCAGGGGTAGGAAACACCATATATTTT.

This chain connects TRBV5-1 to TRBJ2-2, with 13 bases fitting TRBD2. Germline CDR1 is SGHRS and CDR2 is YFSETQ. The CDR3 loop spans 19 amino acids. With V trimmed by 3 bases and J by 3 bases, 11 bases remained unmatched. The CDR3 reads CASSSTLLAGGPHTGELFF. CDR3 DNA sequence: TGCGCCAGCAGCTCCACCCTACTAGCGGGAGGGCCGCACACCGGGGAGCTGTTTTTT. Full variable domain (rest looked up from reference TRBV5-1 and TRBJ2-2): KAGVTQTPRYLIKTRGQQVTLSCSPISGHRSVSWYQQTPGQGLQFLFEYFSETQRNKGNFPGRFSGRQFSNSRSEMNVSTLELGDSALYLCASSSTLLAGGPHTGELFFGEGSRLTVL.

The chain has TRBV5-1 and TRBJ2-1; 9 bases are a match to TRBD2. The CDR3 sequence is 15 residues long. Germline CDR1 SGHRS, CDR2 YFSETQ. The trim removed 1 base at V and 7 bases at J, leaving 6 bases unmatched. The CDR3 loop is CASSLSLAGENEQFF. CDR3 in DNA: TGCGCCAGCAGCTTGTCGTTAGCGGGAGAAAATGAGCAGTTCTTC.

This rearrangement joins TRBV2 to TRBJ2-1; 13 bases are a match to TRBD2. CDR1 and CDR2 (germline): SNHLY, FYNNEI. The V and J ends lost 6 bases and 0 bases, in that order; junction bases with no gene match: 8. CDR3 size: 18 residues. The CDR3 region is CASSPGLAGMSSYNEQFF. The CDR3 DNA sequence: TGTGCCAGCAGCCCGGGACTAGCGGGGATGAGCTCCTACAATGAGCAGTTCTTC.

The chain joins TRBV6-5 to TRBJ2-1; D gene uncertain. V lost 0 bases and J 5 bases, leaving 5 bases between the germline ends. CDR1 is MNHEY and CDR2 is SVGAGI in the germline V gene. The CDR3 loop spans 13 amino acids. DNA of the CDR3: TGTGCCAGCAGTTACTCTGGCAACAATGAGCAGTTCTTC. Translated, it gives CASSYSGNNEQFF.

This sequence joins TRBV19 and TRBJ1-5; TRBD1 might be the D (5 bases). The CDR3 is 14 amino acids. V dropped 3 bases and J dropped 3 bases, with 9 bases sitting between them. The germline V gene encodes CDR1 LNHDA and CDR2 SQIVND (reference sequence). Here the CDR3 DNA reads TGTGCCAGTAGTATTACAGGTTACAATCAGCCCCAGCATTTT. Residues: CASSITGYNQPQHF.

The CDR3 region has the DNA TGTGCCAGCACTCGAGGAGGGGGCCCTAATCAGCCCCAGCATTTT. It translates to CASTRGGGPNQPQHF. The chain uses TRBV28 and TRBJ1-5; TRBD1 agrees at 7 bases. Germline V gives CDR1 MDHEN, CDR2 SYDVKM. The CDR3 has 15 residues. V shed 7 bases and J 4 bases; nucleotides not matched to a gene: 10.

The rearrangement links TRBV7-9 to TRBJ1-4, with 7 bases that match TRBD1. CDR1 and CDR2 (germline): SEHNR, FQNEAQ (reference sequence). The CDR3 runs to 14 residues. With V trimmed by 5 bases and J by 3 bases, 3 bases remained unmatched. In nucleotides, the CDR3 is TGTGCCAGCAGCCCCGGGACAGCTAATGAAAAACTGTTTTTT. Amino acids: CASSPGTANEKLFF.

This clone was detected only once. This chain joins TRBV30 and TRBJ2-5, with 8 bases identical to TRBD1. The CDR3 is 15 residues long. Germline V CDR1 and CDR2: GTSNPN, SVGIG (reference sequence). The J segment lost 2 bases and the V segment lost 1 base, leaving 6 bases of the junction unmatched. As DNA, the CDR3 is TGTGCCTGGAGTGATCGGGACAGGCTACAAGAGACCCAGTACTTC. Translating gives CAWSDRDRLQETQYF.